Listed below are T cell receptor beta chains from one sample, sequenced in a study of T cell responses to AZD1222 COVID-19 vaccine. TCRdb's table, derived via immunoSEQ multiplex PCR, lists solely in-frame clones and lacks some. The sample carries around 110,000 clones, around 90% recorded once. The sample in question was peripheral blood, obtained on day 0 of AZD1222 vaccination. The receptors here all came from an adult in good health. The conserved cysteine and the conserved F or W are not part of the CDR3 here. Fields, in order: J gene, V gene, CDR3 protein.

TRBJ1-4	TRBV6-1	ASSEVGQPNEKLF
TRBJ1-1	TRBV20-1	SAANIEAF
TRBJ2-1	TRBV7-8	ASSLAPRSNPYNEQF
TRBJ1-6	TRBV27	ASTPAGTGVSPLH
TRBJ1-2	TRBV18	ASSRGSNYGYT
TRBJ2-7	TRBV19	ASRHRPASYEQY
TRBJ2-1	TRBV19	ASSDRAGYNEQF
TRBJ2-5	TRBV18	ASSLTGNQETQY
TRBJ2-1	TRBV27	ASSHATSRGIEQF
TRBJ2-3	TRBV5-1	ASSASPGADTQY
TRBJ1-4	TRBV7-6	ASSLDPRATNEKLF
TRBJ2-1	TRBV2	ASRADTAAPYNEQF
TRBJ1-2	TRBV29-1	SVPTGGAWGYT
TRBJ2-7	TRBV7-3	ASSLALDGSSYEQY
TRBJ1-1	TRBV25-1	ASSEYMANTEAF